Listed here are 7 T cell receptor beta chains from one sample, sequenced in a study of shared clonotypes between healthy human individuals. The table came from immunoSEQ multiplex PCR; TCRdb's copy has only in-frame clones and leaves some out. Among around 750,000 clones listed, approximately 79% were seen once. Sequenced sample: memory CD4+ T cells sorted from blood. Subset indicated: CD45RA-negative fraction. The receptors shown here come from a woman aged 25 to 39 in good health.

The chain joins TRBV6-5 to TRBJ2-5; D uncertain. Germline lookup yields CDR1 MNHEY and CDR2 SVGAGI. Deletions cut 2 bases from V and 3 bases from J, with 4 bases between. The CDR3 contains 12 residues. The CDR3 reads CASSYTKETQYF. The CDR3 nucleotides read TGTGCCAGCAGTTACACAAAAGAGACCCAGTACTTC.

This rearrangement joins TRBV28 to TRBJ2-7, with D possibly TRBD2 on 6 matching bases. Germline lookup yields CDR1 MDHEN and CDR2 SYDVKM. V lost 6 bases, J lost 4 bases, and 16 bases lay in between. The CDR3 runs to 14 residues. CDR3 loop: CASRGTGVGYEQYF. CDR3 nucleotides: TGTGCCAGCAGGGGAACGGGGGTAGGTTACGAGCAGTACTTC. Filled out from reference TRBV28 and TRBJ2-7, the complete variable domain reads DVKVTQSSRYLVKRTGEKVFLECVQDMDHENMFWYRQDPGLGLRLIYFSYDVKMKEKGDIPEGYSVSREKKERFSLILESASTNQTSMYLCASRGTGVGYEQYFGPGTRLTVT.

The rearrangement uses TRBV5-1 and TRBJ1-4, with D unresolved. Germline CDR1 and CDR2: SGHRS and YFSETQ. Trimming removed 4 bases at V and 2 bases at J, with 15 bases between. CDR3 length: 16 residues. CDR3 protein: CASSGGPHGTNEKLFF. For the CDR3, the DNA is TGCGCCAGCAGCGGTGGGCCACATGGGACTAATGAAAAACTGTTTTTT.

The sample holds many counts of this clone. The chain has TRBV28 and TRBJ2-5; 9 nucleotides match TRBD1. The CDR3 is made up of 15 amino acids. The germline V gene has CDR1 MDHEN and CDR2 SYDVKM. V trimming: 5 bases; J trimming: 5 bases; junction bases outside the gene matches: 9. The CDR3 reads CASSTTGGSLETQYF. CDR3 nucleotide sequence: TGTGCCAGCAGTACGACAGGGGGTAGTTTGGAGACCCAGTACTTC.

The DNA for the CDR3 is TGTGCCAGCCAAGGGATGGGGTCTGGAAACACCATATATTTT. Amino acids: CASQGMGSGNTIYF. The V gene is TRBV2, the J gene TRBJ1-3; D remains ambiguous. Germline V CDR1 and CDR2: SNHLY, FYNNEI. V was cut by 8 bases and J by 1 base, with 12 bases left in between. The CDR3 spans 14 residues.

This chain joins TRBV25-1 and TRBJ2-2, with unresolved D. Trimming took off 1 base at V and 6 bases at J, with 3 bases between the two ends. The CDR3 totals 12 residues. Germline CDR1 MGHDK, CDR2 SYGVNS. The CDR3 region is CASSESAGELFF. The CDR3 bases are TGTGCCAGCAGTGAATCGGCCGGGGAGCTGTTTTTT. The full variable domain, with the rest looked up from reference TRBV25-1 and TRBJ2-2, is EADIYQTPRYLVIGTGKKITLECSQTMGHDKMYWYQQDPGMELHLIHYSYGVNSTEKGDLSSESTVSRIRTEHFPLTLESARPSHTSQYLCASSESAGELFFGEGSRLTVL.

This clone was observed at least ten times. Other nucleotide sequences from this sample produce the same CDR3. The chain uses TRBV10-2 and TRBJ1-3; no clear D. The CDR3 has 13 residues. Germline CDR1 is WSHSY and CDR2 is SAAADI. The germline V and J ends were trimmed by 3 bases and 3 bases, with 6 bases remaining between them. The CDR3 bases are TGCGCCAGCAGTGAATCGGGTGGAAACACCATATATTTT. As protein: CASSESGGNTIYF.